The rows below give T cell receptor beta chains drawn from one sample of a study of cytomegalovirus exposure and HLA in healthy donors. Here immunoSEQ multiplex PCR was the method, and the copy in TCRdb shows in-frame clones only, minus some. Seen here are over 110,000 clones, 82% observed once, and the top ten hold around 2.4%. The sequencing sample was made of PBMCs. All receptors come from a male donor in good health and CMV-seronegative. Both conserved end residues are trimmed from each CDR3. A row's size may be missing; if present it is once, few, many or a size class.

V	J	size	CDR3
TRBV27	TRBJ2-7	.	ASRGQFYEQY
TRBV18	TRBJ2-1	.	ASSPGGASSHNEQF
TRBV11-3	TRBJ2-1	.	ASVTRPNEQF
TRBV7-9	TRBJ1-4	.	ASSSVPTNEKLF
TRBV4-2	TRBJ2-5	few	ASSQEPGAGETQY
TRBV25-1	TRBJ2-7	.	ASSPGYEQY
TRBV7-8	TRBJ2-1	.	ASLGRDNEQF
TRBV2	TRBJ2-3	.	ASSRDRGGLDTQY
TRBV4-1	TRBJ2-6	.	ASSQDGVAGSGANVLT
TRBV28	TRBJ2-7	.	ASVDRGLHEQY
TRBV4-3	TRBJ2-3	.	ATSGSVGDTQY
TRBV6-6	TRBJ2-7	.	ASSSEGQGGEQY
TRBV13	TRBJ2-3	.	ASSGTSGSSDTQY
TRBV28	TRBJ2-1	.	ATGTSHNEQF
TRBV18	TRBJ2-1	few	ASKRDTSYNEQF